Shown below are 10 T cell receptor beta chains from a single sample sequenced in a study of CD4 T cells in relation to SARS-CoV-2 and coronaviruses. This table comes from immunoSEQ multiplex PCR, and its TCRdb copy is limited to in-frame clones, with some not included. The repertoire consists of under 20,000 clones, with about three quarters occurring once and the leading ten covering 20% to 25%. No antigen has been identified for these receptors. The unexposed donors gave CD4+ T cells in 2011-2018, prior to COVID-19. Isolation of CD4+ T cells took place after about eleven days in culture. The sequenced sample was CD4+ T cells from PBMCs, cultured in vitro. These receptors all stem from a human donor in good health.

V and J are TRBV19 and TRBJ2-7; 8 nucleotides agree with TRBD2. The junction had 7 bases not matched to a gene; V was cut back by 6 bases and J by 3 bases. Germline values: CDR1 LNHDA, CDR2 SQIVND (reference sequence). The CDR3 runs to 14 residues. CDR3 sequence reads: CASRKGGRHYEQYF. The CDR3 region has the DNA TGTGCCAGTAGGAAAGGCGGGAGGCACTACGAGCAGTACTTC.

The rearrangement links TRBV12-3 or TRBV12-4 to TRBJ1-2; no clear D gene. V was clipped by 1 base and J by 6 bases, with 9 bases between them. The CDR3 is 13 residues long. The CDR3, as DNA: TGTGCCAGCAGTTTAGGCTGGGTAAATGGCTACACCTTC. Protein sequence: CASSLGWVNGYTF.

V gene TRBV14 combines with J gene TRBJ2-2; 9 nucleotides line up with TRBD1. V lost 4 bases, J lost 8 bases, and 8 bases stayed unmatched. Germline V lookup: CDR1 SGHDN, CDR2 FVKESK. This CDR3 is 15 amino acids long. Written as DNA, the CDR3 is TGTGCCAGCAGCCTGGGACAGGGCCAAACAGGGGAGCTGTTTTTT. Amino acids: CASSLGQGQTGELFF.

This chain joins TRBV3-1 (or the pseudogene TRBV3-2) and TRBJ2-3; D not certain. Germline assignment: CDR1 LGHDT and CDR2 YNNKEL (reference sequence). This CDR3 has 11 amino acids. V was trimmed by 1 base and J by 14 bases, leaving 10 bases between them. CDR3 residues: CASSQGWSGYF. DNA of the CDR3: TGTGCCAGCAGCCAAGGCTGGAGTGGGTATTTT.

The gene calls are TRBV9 and TRBJ2-6; 11 nucleotides match TRBD2. Germline V CDR1 and CDR2: SGDLS, YYNGEE. J lost 1 base, V lost 3 bases, and 9 bases had no gene match. CDR3 length: 19 residues. Written as DNA, the CDR3 is TGTGCCAGCAGCGGGGCGACTAGCGGGACGCCATCTGGGGCCAACGTCCTGACTTTC. Translating gives CASSGATSGTPSGANVLTF.

The genes are TRBV10-1 and TRBJ2-1; tentatively, D is TRBD1 (5 bases). Germline-derived CDR1 and CDR2 are WNHNN and SYGVQD (reference sequence). CDR3 length equals 12 residues. V gave up 7 bases and J gave up 7 bases, with 11 bases separating them. The CDR3 sequence is CASTTYRNEQFF. The CDR3 bases are TGCGCCAGCACCACTTACAGGAATGAGCAGTTCTTC.

This chain connects TRBV6-5 to TRBJ1-1; TRBD1 matches at 9 bases. With 6 bases clipped from V and 13 bases from J, the junction kept 18 bases outside the gene matches. The CDR3 is 15 amino acids. Germline V lookup: CDR1 MNHEY, CDR2 SVGAGI. This CDR3 reads CASSDTSGQGHLGFF. The CDR3 DNA reads as TGTGCCAGCAGCGACACCTCCGGACAGGGGCATCTAGGTTTCTTT.

CDR3 sequence: CASSSGRTGELFF. The CDR3 DNA is TGTGCCAGCAGTTCCGGAAGGACCGGGGAGCTGTTTTTT. This chain uses TRBV12-3 or TRBV12-4 with TRBJ2-2; no reliable D call. The CDR3 is 13 residues long. V lost 4 bases to trimming and J lost 5 bases, with 8 bases between them.

This chain joins TRBV12-5 and TRBJ2-6, with TRBD1 matching 9 bases. This CDR3 is built from 18 residues. The junction had 4 bases not matched to a gene; V was cut back by 0 bases and J by 1 base. Germline V gene sequence: CDR1 LGHNT, CDR2 FRNRAP. This chain's CDR3 is CASGLVRDRVSGANVLTF. The CDR3 DNA reads as TGTGCTAGTGGTTTGGTACGGGACAGGGTTTCTGGGGCCAACGTCCTGACTTTC.

The rearrangement uses TRBV7-2 and TRBJ2-7; D call uncertain. Per the germline V gene, CDR1 is SGHTA and CDR2 is FQGNSA. The CDR3 has 13 residues. Trimming left V 8 bases short and J 0 bases short, with 11 bases between. The CDR3 sequence: CASCNGPSYEQYF. CDR3 coding DNA: TGTGCCAGCTGTAACGGACCCTCCTACGAGCAGTACTTC.